This T cell receptor (beta chain) came from a study of immune evolution from preneoplasia to lung adenocarcinoma. Using immunoSEQ multiplex PCR, the repertoire was profiled, and TCRdb retains in-frame clones only, with some absent. This sample has approximately 26,000 clones, with around 74% found just once. The table lists this clone with a count of one. The V gene end was trimmed by 4 bases and the J gene end by 9 bases; junction bases not matched to a gene: 2. CDR1 is MRHNA and CDR2 is SNTAGT in the germline V gene. The CDR3 spans 13 residues. The sequenced sample consisted of FFPE invasive lung adenocarcinoma tissue. The sequence was obtained from a person aged 60 to 70 with invasive lung adenocarcinoma. Some clones in this sample may be carry-over from other donors' samples. This chain joins TRBV6-4 and TRBJ2-1, with TRBD2 identical over 11 bases. CDR3 loop: CASSALAGGEQFF. CDR3 bases: TGTGCCAGCAGTGCTCTAGCGGGAGGTGAGCAGTTCTTC.